The TCR beta chain described here comes from a study of T-cell reconstitution after alpha-beta-depleted transplantation in children. Study conclusions and caveats: There were some patients whose high TCRbeta diversity at day 60 came from surviving recipient T cells and thymic progenitors. Fresh T-cell production supplied most of the T-cell counts and diversity seen one year after transplant. Where alpha-beta T cells came from about two months after transplant was reportedly several hundred expanded graft clones.

Unique molecular identifiers were built into the TCRbeta library. TCRdb analysed the PCR reads with MiXCR anew, one entry per CDR3 protein. Among about a million distinct CDR3 sequences listed, 25% to 30% were seen once. Germline V gives CDR1 LGHDT, CDR2 YNNKEL (reference sequence). Unmatched junction bases numbered 4, after V lost 3 bases and J lost 5 bases. This CDR3 has 14 residues. About this clonotype: Its antigen remains unknown.

This sequence was found in a boy less than two years old who had a stem cell transplant for SCID, so the T cells may come from the graft donor. The V gene is TRBV3-1, the J gene TRBJ2-1; TRBD1 agrees at 7 bases. This specimen consisted of PBMCs, mostly from graft donor cells, obtained 360 days after TCRalphabeta/CD19-depleted stem cell transplant. CDR3 nucleotides: TGTGCCAGCAGCCAGTATGACAGGGACAATGAGCAGTTCTTC. Its protein is CASSQYDRDNEQFF.